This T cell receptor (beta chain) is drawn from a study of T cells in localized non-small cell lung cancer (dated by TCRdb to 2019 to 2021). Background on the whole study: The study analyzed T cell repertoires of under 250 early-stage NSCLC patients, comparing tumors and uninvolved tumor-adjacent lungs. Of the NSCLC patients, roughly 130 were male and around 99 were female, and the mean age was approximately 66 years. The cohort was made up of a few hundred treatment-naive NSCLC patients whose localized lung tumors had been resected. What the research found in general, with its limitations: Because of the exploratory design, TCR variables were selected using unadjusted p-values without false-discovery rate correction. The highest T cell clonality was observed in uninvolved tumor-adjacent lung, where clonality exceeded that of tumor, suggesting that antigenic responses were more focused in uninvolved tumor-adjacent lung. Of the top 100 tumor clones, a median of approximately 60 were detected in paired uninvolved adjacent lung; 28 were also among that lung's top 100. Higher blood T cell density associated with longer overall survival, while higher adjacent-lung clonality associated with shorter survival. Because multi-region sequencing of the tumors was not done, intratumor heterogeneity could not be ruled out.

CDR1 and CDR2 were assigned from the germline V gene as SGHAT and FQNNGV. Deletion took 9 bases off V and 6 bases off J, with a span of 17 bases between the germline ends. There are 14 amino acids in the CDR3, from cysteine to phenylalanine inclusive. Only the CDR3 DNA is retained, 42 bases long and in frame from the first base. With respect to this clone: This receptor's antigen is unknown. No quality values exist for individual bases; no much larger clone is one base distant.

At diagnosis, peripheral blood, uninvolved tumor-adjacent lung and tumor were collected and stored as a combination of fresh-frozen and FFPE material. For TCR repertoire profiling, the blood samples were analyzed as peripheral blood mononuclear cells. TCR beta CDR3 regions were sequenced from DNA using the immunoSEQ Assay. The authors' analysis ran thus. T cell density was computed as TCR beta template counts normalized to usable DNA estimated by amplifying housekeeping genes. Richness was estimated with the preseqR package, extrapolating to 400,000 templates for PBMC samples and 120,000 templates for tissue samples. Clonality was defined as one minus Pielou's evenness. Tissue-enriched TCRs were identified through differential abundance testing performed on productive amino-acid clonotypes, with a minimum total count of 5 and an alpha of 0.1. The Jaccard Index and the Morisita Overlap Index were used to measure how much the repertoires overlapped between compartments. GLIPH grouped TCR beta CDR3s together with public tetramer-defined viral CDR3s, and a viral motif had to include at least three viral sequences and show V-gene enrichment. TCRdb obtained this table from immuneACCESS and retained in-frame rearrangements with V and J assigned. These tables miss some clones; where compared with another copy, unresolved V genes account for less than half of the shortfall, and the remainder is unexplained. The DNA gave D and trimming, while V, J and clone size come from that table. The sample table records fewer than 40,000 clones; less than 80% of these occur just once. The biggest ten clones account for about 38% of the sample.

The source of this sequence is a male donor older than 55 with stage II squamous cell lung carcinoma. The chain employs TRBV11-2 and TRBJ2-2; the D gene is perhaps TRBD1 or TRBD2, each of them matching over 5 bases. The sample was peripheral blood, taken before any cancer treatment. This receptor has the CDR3 CASTRDGRSGELFF. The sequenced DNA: TGTGCCAGTACCAGGGACGGTAGATCCGGGGAGCTGTTTTTT.